These 20 T cell receptor beta chains came from one sample sequenced in a study of early T cells in non-severe SARS-CoV-2 infection. A single record per CDR3 protein comes from TCRdb applying MiXCR to the 5' RACE reads. The sample comprises around 80,000 distinct CDR3 sequences, roughly 13% of which are singletons, and about 1.5% rests with the top ten. The specimen sequenced was whole blood. The receptors stem from an adult who was a healthcare worker with PCR-confirmed SARS-CoV-2 infection or an uninfected control (not recorded which).

Many counts were recorded for this clonotype. The chain carries TRBV7-9 and TRBJ1-4; D is undetermined. Trimming took off 1 base at V and 0 bases at J, with 12 bases between the two ends. The CDR3 length is 17 residues. Germline CDR1 SEHNR, CDR2 FQNEAQ (reference sequence). Written as DNA, the CDR3 is TGTGCCAGCAGCTTAGTCAACCGGCGTTCAACTAATGAAAAACTGTTTTTT. Encoded protein: CASSLVNRRSTNEKLFF. The full variable domain, rest sourced from reference TRBV7-9 and TRBJ1-4, is DTGVSQNPRHKITKRGQNVTFRCDPISEHNRLYWYRQTLGQGPEFLTYFQNEAQLEKSRLLSDRFSAERPKGSFSTLEIQRTEQGDSAMYLCASSLVNRRSTNEKLFFGSGTQLSVL.

This sequence joins TRBV12-3 or TRBV12-4 and TRBJ1-4; no reliable D call. V was cut by 5 bases and J by 2 bases, with 9 bases left in between. The CDR3 is made up of 14 amino acids. The DNA of the CDR3 is TGTGCCAGCAGTAAGAGGGTTACTAATGAAAAACTGTTTTTT. Protein: CASSKRVTNEKLFF.

A few counts support this clonotype. This chain uses TRBV29-1 with TRBJ2-5; D unresolved. The CDR3 is made up of 16 amino acids. Trimming cost V 1 base and J 5 bases, with 20 bases left between them. Germline lookup yields CDR1 SQVTM and CDR2 ANQGSEA. In DNA, the CDR3 is TGCAGCGTTGAAGGGGCGATGGAGCAGGTGGGGGAGACCCAGTACTTC. As protein: CSVEGAMEQVGETQYF.

This chain joins TRBV7-9 and TRBJ1-1; D gene unclear. The germline gives CDR1 SEHNR, CDR2 FQNEAQ (reference sequence). CDR3 size: 17 residues. With 6 bases removed from V and 4 bases from J, the gap between germline ends came to 24 bases. The CDR3 loop is CASSTWTASLRSTEAFF. In nucleotides, the CDR3 is TGTGCCAGCAGTACCTGGACGGCCTCCCTCAGAAGCACTGAAGCTTTCTTT.

This clonotype appeared many times. The CDR3 DNA reads as TGTGCCAGCAGCTCTACAGGGGGATCGTACGAGCAGTACTTC. Protein: CASSSTGGSYEQYF. This chain uses TRBV5-5 with TRBJ2-7; TRBD1 matches at 8 bases. Germline CDR1 is SGHKS and CDR2 is YYEKEE (reference sequence). The CDR3 sequence is 14 residues long. The V and J ends lost 3 bases and 4 bases, in that order; junction bases with no gene match: 6.

The chain uses TRBV5-1 and TRBJ2-1; 9 nucleotides agree with TRBD2. V lost 2 bases, J lost 2 bases, and 11 bases stayed unmatched. This CDR3 contains 18 residues. Germline V gene lookup returns CDR1 SGHRS and CDR2 YFSETQ. This CDR3 reads CASSLAGGRSSTYNEQFF. The CDR3 nucleotides read TGCGCCAGCAGCTTAGCGGGGGGCCGATCTTCCACCTACAATGAGCAGTTCTTC. Full variable domain (remainder filled in from reference TRBV5-1 and TRBJ2-1): KAGVTQTPRYLIKTRGQQVTLSCSPISGHRSVSWYQQTPGQGLQFLFEYFSETQRNKGNFPGRFSGRQFSNSRSEMNVSTLELGDSALYLCASSLAGGRSSTYNEQFFGPGTRLTVL.

The rearrangement links TRBV29-1 to TRBJ1-2; a weak D match, TRBD1 (5 bases). Trimming took off 1 base at V and 2 bases at J, with 8 bases between the two ends. Germline values: CDR1 SQVTM, CDR2 ANQGSEA. CDR3 length: 13 amino acids. The CDR3 coding sequence is TGCAGCGTTGAAGCCAGGGTGAACTATGGCTACACCTTC. Protein product: CSVEARVNYGYTF.

The rearrangement joins TRBV20-1 to TRBJ2-3; TRBD2 agrees at 10 bases. Germline V CDR1 and CDR2: DFQATT, SNEGSKA (reference sequence). The CDR3 has 16 amino acids. V lost 2 bases and J lost 0; bases outside the gene matches: 5. The CDR3 reads CSARQRGGSSTDTQYF. CDR3 nucleotide sequence: TGCAGTGCTAGACAGCGGGGGGGCTCGAGCACAGATACGCAGTATTTT.

This chain links TRBV5-1 with TRBJ1-6, with D perhaps TRBD1 (6 bases). The CDR3 runs 16 residues. With 4 bases removed from V and 10 bases from J, the gap between germline ends came to 21 bases. CDR1 and CDR2 from the germline V gene are SGHRS and YFSETQ. The CDR3 DNA sequence: TGCGCCAGCAGCGAGGCCTGGACAGCCGGAGAGTCACCCCTCCACTTT. This translates into CASSEAWTAGESPLHF.

This clonotype was observed a few times. The chain couples TRBV27 to TRBJ1-5, with unresolved D. The germline CDR1 and CDR2 sequences are MNHEY and SMNVEV (reference sequence). The CDR3 runs to 15 residues. V was pared by 6 bases and J by 3 bases, with 15 bases between. The CDR3 sequence: CASSLTQVPNQPQHF. In DNA form, the CDR3 reads TGTGCCAGCAGCCTAACTCAGGTACCCAATCAGCCCCAGCATTTT.

This clonotype was seen at least ten times. This chain uses TRBV11-3 with TRBJ2-1; maybe TRBD1 (6 bases). Germline lookup yields CDR1 SGHNT and CDR2 YENEEA. This CDR3 is built from 14 residues. V lost 5 bases, J lost 0 bases, and 8 bases lay in between. The CDR3 region is CASSGQSSYNEQFF. In nucleotides, the CDR3 is TGTGCCAGCAGCGGACAGAGCTCCTACAATGAGCAGTTCTTC.

This clonotype qualifies as medium-sized. The chain couples TRBV7-9 to TRBJ1-2; D ambiguous. The V gene lost 5 bases and the J gene lost 4 bases, with 8 bases spanning the gap. The CDR3 runs 12 residues. The germline V gene has CDR1 SEHNR and CDR2 FQNEAQ (reference sequence). The CDR3 coding sequence is TGTGCCAGCAGCCATGGGAGCTATGGCTACACCTTC. It is translated as CASSHGSYGYTF.

In its sample, this clonotype was seen a few times. The chain employs TRBV20-1 and TRBJ2-3; D is uncertain. This CDR3 is 10 amino acids long. Per germline, CDR1 DFQATT and CDR2 SNEGSKA (reference sequence). V dropped 6 bases and J dropped 4 bases, with 5 bases sitting between them. The DNA of the CDR3 is TGCAGTGCCCGAGCAGATACGCAGTATTTT. This translates into CSARADTQYF.

The V call is TRBV9, the J call TRBJ1-1; 11 bases match TRBD1. Trimming cost V 0 bases and J 4 bases; bases outside gene matches: 8. This CDR3 spans 17 amino acids. Germline CDR1 SGDLS, CDR2 YYNGEE. DNA of the CDR3: TGTGCCAGCAGCGTAGCTTTGACCGGGACAGGGGGCACTGAAGCTTTCTTT. Protein product: CASSVALTGTGGTEAFF.

This rearrangement joins TRBV5-5 to TRBJ1-4, with D possibly TRBD1 on 5 matching bases. The CDR3 is 16 residues long. V lost 4 bases and J lost 4, with 17 bases in between. Germline V lookup: CDR1 SGHKS, CDR2 YYEKEE (reference sequence). CDR3 coding DNA: TGTGCCAGCAGCCGGTCCACAGGAGCCGTTAATGAAAAACTGTTTTTT. Translating it yields CASSRSTGAVNEKLFF.

This clonotype showed up many times. The J gene is TRBJ1-5, the V gene TRBV27, with D maybe TRBD1 (5 bases). Deletions cut 3 bases from V and 0 bases from J, with 27 bases between. This CDR3 region has 21 residues. Germline loops: CDR1 MNHEY, CDR2 SMNVEV (reference sequence). CDR3 residues: CASSLFPSSGSLWRSNQPQHF. Here the CDR3 DNA reads TGTGCCAGCAGTTTGTTTCCGTCATCAGGGAGTCTATGGCGTAGCAATCAGCCCCAGCATTTT.

This clonotype was picked up many times. This chain connects TRBV2 to TRBJ2-5; 8 bases match TRBD2. The germline CDR1 and CDR2 sequences are SNHLY and FYNNEI. After removal of 7 bases from V and 0 bases from J, the junction contained 10 bases not matched to a gene. The CDR3 extends over 16 amino acids. CDR3 sequence (DNA): TGTGCCAGCAATGGGGGACTAGGAGGGAACCAAGAGACCCAGTACTTC. It encodes CASNGGLGGNQETQYF. Variable domain in full (rest from reference TRBV2 and TRBJ2-5): EPEVTQTPSHQVTQMGQEVILRCVPISNHLYFYWYRQILGQKVEFLVSFYNNEISEKSEIFDDQFSVERPDGSNFTLKIRSTKLEDSAMYFCASNGGLGGNQETQYFGPGTRLLVL.

The table lists this clonotype with many counts. The chain carries TRBV11-2 and TRBJ2-5; D possibly corresponds to TRBD1 (6 bases). The CDR3 contains 15 residues. Trimming took 0 bases from V and 7 from J, leaving 15 bases between them. Germline CDR1 reads SGHAT; CDR2 reads FQNNGV. CDR3 in amino acids: CASSLELAGAATQYF. The CDR3, as DNA: TGTGCCAGCAGCTTAGAATTAGCAGGGGCGGCGACCCAGTACTTC.

This clonotype was recorded at least ten times. The CDR3 DNA sequence: TGTGCCAGCAGTCCCACAGGGGCTGAATACGAGCAGTACTTC. It codes for CASSPTGAEYEQYF. The chain couples TRBV28 to TRBJ2-7; 7 positions agree with TRBD1. The germline V gene has CDR1 MDHEN and CDR2 SYDVKM. This CDR3 is 14 amino acids long. With V trimmed by 5 bases and J by 4 bases, 8 bases remained unmatched.

This sequence joins TRBV20-1 and TRBJ2-1, with 7 positions matching TRBD2. The germline CDR1 and CDR2 sequences are DFQATT and SNEGSKA (reference sequence). Trimming took 6 bases from V and 13 from J; bases not matched to a gene: 9. CDR3 length equals 11 residues. CDR3 nucleotide sequence: TGCAGTGCGAGGACCCTAGCGGACCAGTTCTTC. This encodes CSARTLADQFF.